This TCR beta chain is drawn from a study of beta chain features in type 1 diabetes. Study information: The study examined roughly 110,000,000 sorted cells across all samples.

In this sample, this clone turned up a few times. Antigen: not known. Findings and limits, study-wide: In patients and controls equally, PCR might favor templates that are shorter. cDNA-based sequencing might over-represent cells highly expressing TCR. Shorter TCRB CDR3s, moderately but significantly so, were found in Type 1 diabetes patients in all four CD4+ subsets.

All of the isolated RNA was reverse transcribed, so expressed TCRB transcripts were sequenced. Read counts averaged around 3.9 million for samples of naive, central memory and regulatory T cells. The data were produced by immunoSEQ multiplex PCR, yet TCRdb's version contains in-frame clones alone and is incomplete. Of 300,000 to 400,000 clones listed, around 10% are singletons. Sequenced material: central memory CD4+ T cells from blood. The clonotype comes from a young man with type 1 diabetes.

The CDR3 sequence is CASRFTANTDTQYF. The CDR3 DNA reads TGTGCCAGCAGATTTACAGCTAACACAGATACGCAGTATTTT. The gene calls are TRBV6-6 and TRBJ2-3; D gene uncertain. The germline gives CDR1 MNHNY, CDR2 SVGAGI (reference sequence). V was clipped by 6 bases and J by 2 bases, with 12 bases between them. The CDR3 loop spans 14 amino acids.